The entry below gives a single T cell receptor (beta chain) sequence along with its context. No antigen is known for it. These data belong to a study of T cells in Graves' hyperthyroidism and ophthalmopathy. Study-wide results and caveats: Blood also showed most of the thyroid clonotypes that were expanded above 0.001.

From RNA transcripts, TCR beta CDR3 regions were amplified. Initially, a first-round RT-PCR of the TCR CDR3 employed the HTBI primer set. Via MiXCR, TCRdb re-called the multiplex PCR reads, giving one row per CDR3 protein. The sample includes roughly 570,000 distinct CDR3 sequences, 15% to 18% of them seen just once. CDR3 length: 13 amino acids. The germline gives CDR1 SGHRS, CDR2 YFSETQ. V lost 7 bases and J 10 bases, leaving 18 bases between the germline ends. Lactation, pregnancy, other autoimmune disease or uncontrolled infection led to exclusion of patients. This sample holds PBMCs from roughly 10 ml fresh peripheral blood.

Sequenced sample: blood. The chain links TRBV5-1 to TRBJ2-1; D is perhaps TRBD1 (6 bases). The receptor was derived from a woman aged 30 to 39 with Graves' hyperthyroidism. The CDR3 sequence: CASSAGVSREQFF. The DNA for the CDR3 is TGCGCCAGCTCAGCAGGGGTTTCCCGGGAGCAGTTCTTC.